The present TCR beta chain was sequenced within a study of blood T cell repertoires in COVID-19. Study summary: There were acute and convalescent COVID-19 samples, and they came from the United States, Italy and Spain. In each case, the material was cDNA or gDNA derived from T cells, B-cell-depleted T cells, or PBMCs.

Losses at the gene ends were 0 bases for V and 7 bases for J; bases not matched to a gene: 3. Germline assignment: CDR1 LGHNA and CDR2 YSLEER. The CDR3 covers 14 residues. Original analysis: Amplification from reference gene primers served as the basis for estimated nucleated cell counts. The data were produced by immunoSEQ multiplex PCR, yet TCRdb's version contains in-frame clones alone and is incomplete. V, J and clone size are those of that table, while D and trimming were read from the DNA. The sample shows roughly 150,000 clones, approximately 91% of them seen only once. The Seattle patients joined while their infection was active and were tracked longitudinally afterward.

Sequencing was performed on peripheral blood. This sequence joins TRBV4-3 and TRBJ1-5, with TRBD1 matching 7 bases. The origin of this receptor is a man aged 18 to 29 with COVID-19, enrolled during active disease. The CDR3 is CASSQDARGQPQHF. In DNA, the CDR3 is TGCGCCAGCAGCCAAGATGCCAGGGGGCAGCCCCAGCATTTT.